This passage covers 5 T cell receptor beta chains from one sample sequenced in a study of CD8+CD57+ T cells in acquired aplastic anemia (dated by TCRdb to the late 2010s). Sequencing used an Illumina HiSeq 2000. Genomic DNA served as template for TCR beta VDJ combination and CDR3 sequence profiling. TCRdb cleaned the public reads at Q25 with fastp, built clones with MiXCR and kept in-frame beta chains. Each CDR3 protein appears once, grouped with its most common genes and DNA. The sample table lists approximately 200,000 distinct CDR3 sequences, approximately 51% of them with a count of one. Around 20% of the sample comes from the top ten. Expansion of CD8+CD57+ cells had been shown by flow cytometry in the patients chosen for sequencing. The material sequenced was sorted CD4+, CD8+, or CD8+CD57+ T cells (not recorded which) from PBMCs. The receptor set was obtained from a human donor with aplastic anemia.

This chain links TRBV20-1 with TRBJ2-7, with 7 bases aligning to TRBD1. The CDR3 runs to 13 residues. The V gene end was trimmed by 6 bases and the J gene end by 3 bases; junction bases not matched to a gene: 8. Germline V gene data show CDR1 as DFQATT and CDR2 as SNEGSKA (reference sequence). CDR3 sequence (DNA): TGCAGTGCCTACACAGGGACAGACTACGAGCAGTACTTC. Translating it yields CSAYTGTDYEQYF.

At least ten counts were recorded for this clonotype. This chain joins TRBV2 and TRBJ1-3, with 8 bases that match TRBD1. This CDR3 comprises 15 residues. Germline assignment: CDR1 SNHLY and CDR2 FYNNEI. J gave up 0 bases and V 6 bases, and 4 bases lay outside the gene matches. The CDR3 sequence: CASRFDRGSGNTIYF. The CDR3 DNA sequence: TGTGCCAGCAGATTCGACAGGGGCTCTGGAAACACCATATATTTT.

The table lists this clonotype with a count of one. This sequence joins TRBV7-8 and TRBJ2-7, with D hard to call. Per the germline V gene, CDR1 is SGHVS and CDR2 is FQNEAQ. V was pared by 8 bases and J by 0 bases, with 17 bases between. This CDR3 comprises 15 residues. The CDR3 loop is CASRYSDGSSYEQYV. As DNA, the CDR3 is TGTGCCAGCCGCTACTCGGACGGTAGCTCCTACGAGCAGTACGTC.

This clonotype has ten or more counts. The genes are TRBV10-1 and TRBJ1-3; TRBD1 is a possible D gene (6 bases). This CDR3 has 15 amino acids. Germline CDR1 reads WNHNN; CDR2 reads SYGVQD (reference sequence). The V and J ends lost 3 bases and 0 bases respectively, with 9 bases between them. The CDR3 reads CASSDPGDSGNTIYF. The CDR3 bases are TGCGCCAGCAGTGATCCAGGGGACTCTGGAAACACCATATATTTT.

Comment on this clonotype: The CDR3 ends on some other residue instead of the conserved phenylalanine or tryptophan, so this is likely a read error. The chain has TRBV5-1 and TRBJ1-3; D gene ambiguous. Germline loops: CDR1 SGHRS, CDR2 YFSETQ. V lost 8 bases to trimming and J lost 2 bases, with 11 bases between them. This CDR3 contains 13 residues. CDR3 loop: CASRTAAGNTIYS. CDR3 in DNA: TGCGCCAGTAGGACTGCTGCTGGAAACACCATATATTCT.